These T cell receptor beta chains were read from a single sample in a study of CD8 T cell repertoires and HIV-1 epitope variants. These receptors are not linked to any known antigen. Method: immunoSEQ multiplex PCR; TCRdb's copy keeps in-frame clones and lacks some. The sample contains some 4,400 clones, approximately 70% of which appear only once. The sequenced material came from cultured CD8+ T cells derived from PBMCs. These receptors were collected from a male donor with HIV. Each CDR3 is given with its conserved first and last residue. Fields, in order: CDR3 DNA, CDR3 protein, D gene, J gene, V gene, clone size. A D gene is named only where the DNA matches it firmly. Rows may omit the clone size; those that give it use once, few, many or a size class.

DNA: TGTGCCAGCAGCTCTACAGGGAACAATGAGCAGTTCTTC; CDR3: CASSSTGNNEQFF; D: NA; J: TRBJ2-1; V: TRBV13; size: NA
DNA: TGCGCCAGCAGCCAGAACGGACAGGGGAGGACAGATACGCAGTATTTT; CDR3: CASSQNGQGRTDTQYF; D: TRBD1; J: TRBJ2-3; V: TRBV5-1; size: NA
DNA: TGTGCCAGCTCCCCGACCAGCTTGGGCACCGGGGAGCTGTTTTTT; CDR3: CASSPTSLGTGELFF; D: NA; J: TRBJ2-2; V: TRBV18; size: once
DNA: TGTGCCAGCAGTCTTCTCTTGATCTCCTACGAGCAGTACTTC; CDR3: CASSLLLISYEQYF; D: NA; J: TRBJ2-7; V: TRBV28; size: medium-sized
DNA: TGTGCCAGCAGTCCAGCGGGATTCATCTACGAGCAGTACTTC; CDR3: CASSPAGFIYEQYF; D: TRBD2; J: TRBJ2-7; V: TRBV5-5; size: NA
DNA: TGTGCCAGCAGTACAGGGACCGAGCAGTACTTC; CDR3: CASSTGTEQYF; D: NA; J: TRBJ2-7; V: TRBV6-6; size: NA
DNA: TGTGCCAGCACTCCTAAAGGGACCGCGGACACTGAAGCTTTCTTT; CDR3: CASTPKGTADTEAFF; D: NA; J: TRBJ1-1; V: TRBV27; size: NA
DNA: TGTGCCAGCACCGGGACAGGGGCATGGGAGACCCAGTACTTC; CDR3: CASTGTGAWETQYF; D: TRBD1; J: TRBJ2-5; V: TRBV6-5; size: NA
DNA: TGTGCCAGCAGTTTATCTAGGGCTCAGCCCCAGCATTTT; CDR3: CASSLSRAQPQHF; D: NA; J: TRBJ1-5; V: TRBV28; size: NA
DNA: TGTGCCAGCAGCTTGGTGCAGGCCAATGAGCAGTTCTTC; CDR3: CASSLVQANEQFF; D: NA; J: TRBJ2-1; V: TRBV5-6; size: NA
DNA: TGCGCCAGCAGCTTCTCAGGGCCCAATGAAAAACTGTTTTTT; CDR3: CASSFSGPNEKLFF; D: NA; J: TRBJ1-4; V: TRBV5-1; size: few
DNA: TGTGCCAGCAGTCTTGACTCAACAGATACGCAGTATTTT; CDR3: CASSLDSTDTQYF; D: NA; J: TRBJ2-3; V: TRBV28; size: NA
DNA: TGTGCCAGCAGCACCCGGACTAGCGGGGGGCTCTCATATTACGAGCAGTACTTC; CDR3: CASSTRTSGGLSYYEQYF; D: TRBD2; J: TRBJ2-7; V: TRBV7-2; size: NA
DNA: TGTGCCAGTAGTATACTCCCACGGGGAGGATCCTACAATGAGCAGTTCTTC; CDR3: CASSILPRGGSYNEQFF; D: NA; J: TRBJ2-1; V: TRBV19; size: NA
DNA: TGTGCCAGCAGCCAGTCAGGGGGGGCTTTCTTT; CDR3: CASSQSGGAFF; D: TRBD1; J: TRBJ1-1; V: TRBV14; size: large
DNA: TGCGCCAGCAGCCTCACGACGGGCACCTATGGCTACACCTTC; CDR3: CASSLTTGTYGYTF; D: NA; J: TRBJ1-2; V: TRBV4-1; size: NA
DNA: TGTGCCAGCAGCTACGCCTTTGGGGGGGACCTCACAGATACGCAGTATTTT; CDR3: CASSYAFGGDLTDTQYF; D: TRBD2; J: TRBJ2-3; V: TRBV7-8; size: NA
DNA: TGTGCCAGTAAAGTCGCGGGGGACAATGAGCAGTTCTTC; CDR3: CASKVAGDNEQFF; D: TRBD2; J: TRBJ2-1; V: TRBV19; size: NA
DNA: TGTGCCAGCAGCTTGCTGGGCGGGGGAACAGATACGCAGTATTTT; CDR3: CASSLLGGGTDTQYF; D: TRBD2; J: TRBJ2-3; V: TRBV5-4; size: once
DNA: TGTGCCAGCTCACCAAAGGACAGGGGCCAAGAGACCCAGTACTTC; CDR3: CASSPKDRGQETQYF; D: TRBD1; J: TRBJ2-5; V: TRBV18; size: NA
DNA: TGTGCCAGCAGTATTAGCAATCAGCCCCAGCATTTT; CDR3: CASSISNQPQHF; D: NA; J: TRBJ1-5; V: TRBV28; size: NA
DNA: TGTGCCAGCAGCTTAACCCGGGACTCCTCCTACGAGCAGTACTTC; CDR3: CASSLTRDSSYEQYF; D: NA; J: TRBJ2-7; V: TRBV7-2; size: NA
DNA: TGTGCCAGTAGTACGAGGACTAGCGGGGTCTCCTACGAGCAGTACTTC; CDR3: CASSTRTSGVSYEQYF; D: TRBD2; J: TRBJ2-7; V: TRBV19; size: NA
DNA: TGTGCCAGCAGTGAAGCCTCCGGGGGTAGGGGAGCTTTCTTT; CDR3: CASSEASGGRGAFF; D: NA; J: TRBJ1-1; V: TRBV2; size: few
DNA: TGTGCCAGCAGCTTACGAGCGGGCGAGCAGTACTTC; CDR3: CASSLRAGEQYF; D: NA; J: TRBJ2-7; V: TRBV5-6; size: NA